This is a list of T cell receptor beta chains from one sample in a study of T-cell reconstitution after alpha-beta-depleted transplantation in children. TCRdb re-derived calls from the PCR reads in MiXCR, one entry per CDR3 protein. The table records a few hundred thousand distinct CDR3 sequences, roughly a tenth of them present only once. Sample: PBMCs, taken before TCRalphabeta/CD19-depleted stem cell transplant. Receptors were obtained from a child less than two years old with acute myeloid leukemia, due to receive a stem cell transplant. Both conserved end residues are part of each CDR3. A D gene is named only where the DNA matches it firmly. Clone size is shown for a subset of rows, as once, few, many or a class of expanded clone.

j_gene: TRBJ1-5; abundance: many; d_gene: NA; v_gene: TRBV3-1; CDR3nt: TGTGCCAGCAGCCTCGACTTAAATCAGCCCCAGCATTTT; CDR3aa: CASSLDLNQPQHF
j_gene: TRBJ2-3; abundance: many; d_gene: TRBD1; v_gene: TRBV7-2; CDR3nt: TGCGCCAGCAGCTTGGGACAGAATACAGATACGCAGTATTTT; CDR3aa: CASSLGQNTDTQYF
j_gene: TRBJ1-1; abundance: many; d_gene: NA; v_gene: TRBV19; CDR3nt: TGTGCCAGTTCTGACATCGGAGGGTCTGAAGCTTTCTTT; CDR3aa: CASSDIGGSEAFF
j_gene: TRBJ2-2; abundance: many; d_gene: NA; v_gene: TRBV29-1; CDR3nt: TGCAGCGTTGAAAACAAGAACACCGGGGAGCTGTTTTTT; CDR3aa: CSVENKNTGELFF
j_gene: TRBJ1-6; abundance: many; d_gene: NA; v_gene: TRBV7-6; CDR3nt: TGTGCCAGCAGCGCCTTATCCGGGAAATCACCCCTCCACTTT; CDR3aa: CASSALSGKSPLHF
j_gene: TRBJ1-2; abundance: NA; d_gene: NA; v_gene: TRBV4-2; CDR3nt: TGTGCCAGCAGCCAAGATCTGGCAGTCTATGGCTACACCTTC; CDR3aa: CASSQDLAVYGYTF
j_gene: TRBJ2-1; abundance: many; d_gene: TRBD2; v_gene: TRBV20-1; CDR3nt: TGCAGTGCTAGTAGCGGGAGTTTGGACAATGAGCAGTTCTTC; CDR3aa: CSASSGSLDNEQFF
j_gene: TRBJ1-5; abundance: many; d_gene: NA; v_gene: TRBV29-1; CDR3nt: TGCAGCGTTGTAGAGGACAGACTTCAGAATCAGCCCCAGCATTTT; CDR3aa: CSVVEDRLQNQPQHF
j_gene: TRBJ2-4; abundance: many; d_gene: NA; v_gene: TRBV29-1; CDR3nt: TGCAGCGTTTCTCGGCCGGACCGGGACATTCAGTACTTC; CDR3aa: CSVSRPDRDIQYF
j_gene: TRBJ2-2; abundance: many; d_gene: NA; v_gene: TRBV12-3/TRBV12-4; CDR3nt: TGTGCCAGCAGCCCGCGGGGCGGGGACACCGGGGAGCTGTTTTTT; CDR3aa: CASSPRGGDTGELFF
j_gene: TRBJ1-2; abundance: many; d_gene: NA; v_gene: TRBV7-2; CDR3nt: TGTGCCAGCAGCTTAGGTTTATCGGGCGATCTCCATGGCTACACCTTC; CDR3aa: CASSLGLSGDLHGYTF
j_gene: TRBJ2-3; abundance: many; d_gene: NA; v_gene: TRBV3-1; CDR3nt: TGTGCCAGCAGCCAAGATGGAGGGTGGCGGGTCACAGATACGCAGTATTTT; CDR3aa: CASSQDGGWRVTDTQYF
j_gene: TRBJ2-1; abundance: many; d_gene: TRBD2; v_gene: TRBV5-1; CDR3nt: TGCGCCAGCAGCTTGACGACTAGCGGGTATGAGCAGTTCTTC; CDR3aa: CASSLTTSGYEQFF
j_gene: TRBJ2-2; abundance: NA; d_gene: NA; v_gene: TRBV4-2; CDR3nt: TGTGCCATGGGCGACGGGCTCCCCGGGGAGCTGTTTTTT; CDR3aa: CAMGDGLPGELFF
j_gene: TRBJ1-4; abundance: many; d_gene: TRBD1; v_gene: TRBV11-3; CDR3nt: TGTGCCAGCAGCTGGGCAGGGGGTGAAGCAACTAATGAAAAACTGTTTTTT; CDR3aa: CASSWAGGEATNEKLFF